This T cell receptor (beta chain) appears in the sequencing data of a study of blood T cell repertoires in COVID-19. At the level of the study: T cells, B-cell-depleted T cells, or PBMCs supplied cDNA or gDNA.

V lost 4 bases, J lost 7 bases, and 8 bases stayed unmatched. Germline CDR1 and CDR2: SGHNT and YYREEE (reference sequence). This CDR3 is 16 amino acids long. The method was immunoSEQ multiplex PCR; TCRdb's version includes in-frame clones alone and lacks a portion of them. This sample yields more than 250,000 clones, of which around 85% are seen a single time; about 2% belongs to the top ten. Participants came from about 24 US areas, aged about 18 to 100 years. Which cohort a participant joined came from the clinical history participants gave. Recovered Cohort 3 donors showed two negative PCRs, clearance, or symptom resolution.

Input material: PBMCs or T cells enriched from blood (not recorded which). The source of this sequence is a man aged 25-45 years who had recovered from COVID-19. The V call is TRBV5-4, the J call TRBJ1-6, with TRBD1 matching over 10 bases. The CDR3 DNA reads TGTGCCAGCAGCACCCCGACAGGGGGCATGAATTCACCCCTCCACTTT. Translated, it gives CASSTPTGGMNSPLHF.